This T cell receptor beta chain was profiled in a study of CXCR3-negative and CXCR3-positive naive CD8 T cells. Notes on the study in general: Compared with CXCR3-negative naive cells, CXCR3-positive naive cells showed more hydrophobic TRB CDR3s.

The length of the CDR3 is 14 residues. Germline V gene lookup returns CDR1 SQVTM and CDR2 ANQGSEA. About this clonotype itself: Its target is not known.

UMI-labeled 5' RACE yielded the TRB cDNA libraries. TCRdb reworked the 5' RACE reads into one entry per CDR3 protein, no DNA. The sample table includes tens of thousands of distinct CDR3 sequences. The J gene is TRBJ1-3, the V gene TRBV29-1. This clonotype originated in a human donor in good health. Some clones in this sample may be carry-over from other donors' samples. Sample: naive CXCR3+ CD8+ T cells from blood. Subset of the sample: CD45RO-CCR7+CD27+CD95- naive CD8+ T cells expressing CXCR3 (TNR3+). This chain's CDR3 is CSVEGSAGEDTIYF.